The rows below give T cell receptor beta chains drawn from one sample of a study of CD8+ T cells in alopecia areata. Sequenced by immunoSEQ multiplex PCR; TCRdb stores in-frame clones only, minus some. The profile shows 65,000 to 90,000 clones, roughly half of them singletons. The sample was NKG2D-high CD8+ T cells sorted from blood. These receptors all come from a human donor with alopecia areata. Both conserved end residues are part of each CDR3.

TRBV9	TRBJ2-4	13	CASSEGGGNIQYF
TRBV2	TRBJ2-5	16	CASSVPTWGSQETQYF
TRBV29-1	TRBJ2-7	14	CSVGVRQPSYEQYF
TRBV7-9	TRBJ1-5	14	CASSWDRSNQPQHF
TRBV14	TRBJ2-2	14	CASRQGAGTGELFF
TRBV29-1	TRBJ2-2	14	CSVEDPVGTGELFF
TRBV15	TRBJ1-2	12	CATSTTANGYTF
TRBV19	TRBJ1-5	15	CASSMVGEVNQPQHF
TRBV30	TRBJ2-1	15	CAWSEGASSYNEQFF
TRBV23-1	TRBJ2-3	14	CASSKKPTADTQYF
TRBV27	TRBJ2-5	14	CASSLTSGGETQYF
TRBV5-4	TRBJ2-1	12	CASRLEANEQFF
TRBV27	TRBJ2-1	11	CASSRGDEQFF
TRBV29-1	TRBJ2-1	14	CSVGGLGSYNEQFF
TRBV9	TRBJ2-7	14	CASSVDHSYYEQYF
TRBV4-1	TRBJ2-7	16	CASSQVLVRGPHEQYF
TRBV13	TRBJ2-7	14	CASSHSGERSNSYF
TRBV7-8	TRBJ1-1	13	CASSLAGNTEAFF
TRBV7-9	TRBJ2-1	12	CASSLESGEQFF
TRBV10-3	TRBJ2-7	14	CAISAGLEAYEQYF
TRBV27	TRBJ2-3	15	CASSQIGPNGDTQYF
TRBV9	TRBJ1-1	14	CASSVAGTSTEAFF
TRBV7-9	TRBJ2-5	14	CASSRELVPETQYF
TRBV30	TRBJ1-1	14	CAWIGGQERGEAFF
TRBV20-1	TRBJ2-1	11	CSARLVSEQFF
TRBV30	TRBJ2-1	14	CAWSEKARDTEKFF
TRBV2	TRBJ2-5	13	CASRVMSGWIQYF
TRBV28	TRBJ2-7	14	CASSFPSPVEEQYF
TRBV7-9	TRBJ2-1	14	CASVTGGGYNEQFF
TRBV10-3	TRBJ2-5	13	CAIRPGGLETQYF
TRBV29-1	TRBJ2-7	13	CSVDTPDSYEQYF
TRBV2	TRBJ2-7	12	CASSVISYEQYF
TRBV4-2	TRBJ1-1	13	CASSRTGNTEAFF
TRBV4-1	TRBJ2-1	15	CASSSSLQGGNEQFF
TRBV27	TRBJ2-5	14	CASSPDTADETQYF
TRBV7-9	TRBJ1-1	13	CASSPTGTTEAFF
TRBV29-1	TRBJ2-7	14	CSVETSGSSNEQYF
TRBV29-1	TRBJ2-6	17	CSAEGGLADSGANVLTF
TRBV5-1	TRBJ2-1	12	CASSETQNEQFF
TRBV10-3	TRBJ2-2	14	CAISEGSNTGELFF
TRBV29-1	TRBJ1-1	15	CSVPGGGTMGTEAFF
TRBV9	TRBJ2-7	14	CASSVEPNSYEQYF
TRBV14	TRBJ2-2	16	CASSQVTPSVTGELFF
TRBV19	TRBJ2-5	15	CASSITRTSVETQYF
TRBV20-1	TRBJ2-1	11	CSARQGYEQFF
TRBV27	TRBJ2-1	13	CASSTSLHNEQFF
TRBV29-1	TRBJ1-4	14	CSVVGTLSNEKLFF
TRBV7-9	TRBJ2-3	16	CASSSPAKGATDTQYF
TRBV30	TRBJ2-1	11	CAWSVLEGQFF
TRBV6-5	TRBJ2-2	13	CASRSANTGELFF
TRBV29-1	TRBJ2-7	12	CSVEADAYEQYF
TRBV29-1	TRBJ1-2	14	CSVSETSSGNGYTF